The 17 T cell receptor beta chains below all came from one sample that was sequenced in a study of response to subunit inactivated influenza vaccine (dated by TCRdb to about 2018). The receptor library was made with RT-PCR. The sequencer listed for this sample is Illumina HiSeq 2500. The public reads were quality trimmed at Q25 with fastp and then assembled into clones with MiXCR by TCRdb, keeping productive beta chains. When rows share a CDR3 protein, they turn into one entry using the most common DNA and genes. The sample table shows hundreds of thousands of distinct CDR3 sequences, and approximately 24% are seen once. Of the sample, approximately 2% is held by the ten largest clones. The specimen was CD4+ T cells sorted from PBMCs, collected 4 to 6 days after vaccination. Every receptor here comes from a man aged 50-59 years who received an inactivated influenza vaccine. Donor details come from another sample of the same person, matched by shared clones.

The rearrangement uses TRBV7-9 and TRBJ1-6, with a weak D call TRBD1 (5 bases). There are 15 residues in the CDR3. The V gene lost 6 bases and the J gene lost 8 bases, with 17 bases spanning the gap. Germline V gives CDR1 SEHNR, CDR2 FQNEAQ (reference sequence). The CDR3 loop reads CASSSLKAGHSPLHF. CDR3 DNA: TGTGCCAGCAGTTCTCTAAAGGCAGGGCATTCACCCCTCCACTTT.

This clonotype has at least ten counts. For the CDR3, the DNA is TGCGCCAGCAGCCAGAGACATGGGAGTCAGCCCCAGCATTTT. Translation: CASSQRHGSQPQHF. The chain carries TRBV4-1 and TRBJ1-5; D gene ambiguous. The CDR3 has 14 amino acids. Trimming left V 3 bases short and J 6 bases short, with 12 bases between. Germline V gene data show CDR1 as MGHRA and CDR2 as YSYEKL.

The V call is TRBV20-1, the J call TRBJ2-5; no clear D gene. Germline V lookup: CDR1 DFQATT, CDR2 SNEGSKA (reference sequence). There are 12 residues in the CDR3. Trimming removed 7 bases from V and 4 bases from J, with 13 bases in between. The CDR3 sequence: CSVKRWAETQYF. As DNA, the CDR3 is TGCAGTGTTAAGAGGTGGGCAGAGACCCAGTACTTC.

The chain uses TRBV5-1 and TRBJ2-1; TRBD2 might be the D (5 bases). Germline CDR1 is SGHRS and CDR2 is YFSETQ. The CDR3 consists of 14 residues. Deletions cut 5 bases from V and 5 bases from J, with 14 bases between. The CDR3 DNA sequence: TGCGCCAGCAGTCAAACTACTAGAGACAATGAGCAGTTCTTC. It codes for CASSQTTRDNEQFF. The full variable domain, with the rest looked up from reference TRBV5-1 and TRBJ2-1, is KAGVTQTPRYLIKTRGQQVTLSCSPISGHRSVSWYQQTPGQGLQFLFEYFSETQRNKGNFPGRFSGRQFSNSRSEMNVSTLELGDSALYLCASSQTTRDNEQFFGPGTRLTVL.

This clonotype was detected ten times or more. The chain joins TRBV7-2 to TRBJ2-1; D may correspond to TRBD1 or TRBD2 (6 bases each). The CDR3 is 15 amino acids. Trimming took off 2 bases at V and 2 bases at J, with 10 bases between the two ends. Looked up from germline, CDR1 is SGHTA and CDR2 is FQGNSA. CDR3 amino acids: CASSLLGGTYNEQFF. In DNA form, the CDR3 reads TGTGCCAGCAGCTTACTGGGGGGCACCTACAATGAGCAGTTCTTC.

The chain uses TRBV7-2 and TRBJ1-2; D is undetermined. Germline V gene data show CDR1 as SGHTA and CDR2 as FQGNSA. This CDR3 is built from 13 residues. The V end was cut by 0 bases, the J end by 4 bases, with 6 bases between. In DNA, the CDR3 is TGTGCCAGCAGCTTAGCCCAGAGCTATGGCTACACCTTC. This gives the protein CASSLAQSYGYTF.

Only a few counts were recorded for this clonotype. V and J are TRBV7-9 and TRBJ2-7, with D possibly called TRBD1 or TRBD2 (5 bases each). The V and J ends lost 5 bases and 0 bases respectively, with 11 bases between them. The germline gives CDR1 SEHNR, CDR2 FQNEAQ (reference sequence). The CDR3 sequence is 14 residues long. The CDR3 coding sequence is TGTGCCAGCAGCCCCGGGGCCTACTCCTACGAGCAGTACTTC. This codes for CASSPGAYSYEQYF.

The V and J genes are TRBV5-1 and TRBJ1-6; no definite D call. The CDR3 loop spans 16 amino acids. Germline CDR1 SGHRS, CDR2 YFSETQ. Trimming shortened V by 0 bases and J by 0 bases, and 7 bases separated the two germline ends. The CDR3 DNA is TGCGCCAGCAGCTTGGAACCGCTCTCCTATAATTCACCCCTCCACTTT. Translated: CASSLEPLSYNSPLHF.

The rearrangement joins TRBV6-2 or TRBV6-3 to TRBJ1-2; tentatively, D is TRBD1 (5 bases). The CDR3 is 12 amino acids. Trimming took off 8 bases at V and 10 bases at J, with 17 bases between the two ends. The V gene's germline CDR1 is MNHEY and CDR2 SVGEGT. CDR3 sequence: CASSTAGQIYTF. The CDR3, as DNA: TGTGCCAGCTCGACGGCAGGGCAAATCTACACCTTC.

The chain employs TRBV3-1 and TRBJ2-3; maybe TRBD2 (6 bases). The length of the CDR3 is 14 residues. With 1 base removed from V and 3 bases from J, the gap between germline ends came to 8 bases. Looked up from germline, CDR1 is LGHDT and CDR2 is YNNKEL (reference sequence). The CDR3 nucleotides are TGTGCCAGCAGCCAAGTCGGGGGAACAGATACGCAGTATTTT. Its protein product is CASSQVGGTDTQYF.

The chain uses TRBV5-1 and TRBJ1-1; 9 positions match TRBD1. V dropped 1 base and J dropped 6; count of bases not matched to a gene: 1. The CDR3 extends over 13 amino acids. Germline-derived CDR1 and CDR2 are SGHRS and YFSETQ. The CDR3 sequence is CASSLTGGSEAFF. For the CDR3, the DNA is TGCGCCAGCAGCTTGACAGGGGGCTCTGAAGCTTTCTTT.

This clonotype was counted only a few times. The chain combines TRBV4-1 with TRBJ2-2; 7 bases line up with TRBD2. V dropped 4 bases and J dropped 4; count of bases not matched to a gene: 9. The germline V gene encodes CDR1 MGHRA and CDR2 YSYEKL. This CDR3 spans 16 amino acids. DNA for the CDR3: TGCGCCAGCAGCCCGCTGGCGGGAGTTAGCACCGGGGAGCTGTTTTTT. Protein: CASSPLAGVSTGELFF.

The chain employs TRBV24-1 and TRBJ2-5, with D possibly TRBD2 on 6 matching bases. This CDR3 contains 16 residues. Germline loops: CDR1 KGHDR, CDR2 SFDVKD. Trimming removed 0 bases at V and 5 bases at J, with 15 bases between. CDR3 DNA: TGTGCCACCAGTGATTTGGCCTACCCGGCGGGGGAGACCCAGTACTTC. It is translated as CATSDLAYPAGETQYF.

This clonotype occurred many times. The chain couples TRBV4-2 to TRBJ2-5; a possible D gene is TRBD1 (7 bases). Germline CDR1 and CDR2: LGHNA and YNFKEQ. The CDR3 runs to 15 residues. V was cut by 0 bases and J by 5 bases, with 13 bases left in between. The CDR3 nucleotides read TGTGCCAGCAGCCAAGATGGAGGGGGCGACGAGACCCAGTACTTC. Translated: CASSQDGGGDETQYF.

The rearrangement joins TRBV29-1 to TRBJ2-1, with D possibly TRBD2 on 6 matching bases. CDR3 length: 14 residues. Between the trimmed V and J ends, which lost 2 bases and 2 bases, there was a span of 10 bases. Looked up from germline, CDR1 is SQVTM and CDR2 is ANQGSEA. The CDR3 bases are TGCAGCGTTGAACTAGCGTTGACCTACAATGAGCAGTTCTTC. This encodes CSVELALTYNEQFF.

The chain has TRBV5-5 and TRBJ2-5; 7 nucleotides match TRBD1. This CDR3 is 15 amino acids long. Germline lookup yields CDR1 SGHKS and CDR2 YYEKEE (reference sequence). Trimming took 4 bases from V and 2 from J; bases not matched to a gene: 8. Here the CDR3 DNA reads TGTGCCAGCAGCGGAACGGGACAGATACAAGAGACCCAGTACTTC. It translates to CASSGTGQIQETQYF.

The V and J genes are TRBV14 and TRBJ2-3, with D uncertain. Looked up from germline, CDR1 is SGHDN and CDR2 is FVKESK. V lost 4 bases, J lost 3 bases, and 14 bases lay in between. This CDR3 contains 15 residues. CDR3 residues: CASSPFVRRTDTQYF. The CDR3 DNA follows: TGTGCCAGCAGCCCGTTCGTAAGGCGGACAGATACGCAGTATTTT.